Below are 9 T cell receptor beta chains sequenced from a single sample in a study of identical twins. TCRdb redid the calling of the 5' RACE reads with MiXCR, one entry per CDR3 protein. This repertoire shows 450,000 or so distinct CDR3 sequences, 12% to 15% found once; its top ten account for approximately 0.52%. This sample was shared with a second study, whose subject was yellow fever vaccine responses in identical twins.

The sample taken for sequencing was CD4+ T cells sorted from blood. These receptors came from a young woman in good health.

This clonotype was seen at least ten times. J is TRBJ2-4 and V is TRBV11-2, with D uncertain. The CDR3 runs 16 residues. Per germline, CDR1 SGHAT and CDR2 FQNNGV. Trimming shortened V by 1 base and J by 1 base, and 11 bases separated the two germline ends. The CDR3 region is CASSLGSQAAKNIQYF. CDR3 sequence (DNA): TGTGCCAGCAGCTTAGGGTCTCAGGCGGCCAAAAACATTCAGTACTTC.

This chain uses TRBV5-1 with TRBJ2-5; TRBD2 agrees at 13 bases. Germline CDR1 reads SGHRS; CDR2 reads YFSETQ. The ends lost 1 base at V and 4 bases at J; junction bases unmatched: 4. CDR3 length equals 16 residues. Here the CDR3 reads CASSLRGLAGVETQYF. The DNA of the CDR3 is TGCGCCAGCAGCTTGAGAGGACTAGCGGGAGTAGAGACCCAGTACTTC.

The V gene is TRBV4-1, the J gene TRBJ2-6; 13 bases fit TRBD2. This CDR3 spans 19 amino acids. The germline V gene encodes CDR1 MGHRA and CDR2 YSYEKL. J gave up 3 bases and V 4 bases, and 9 bases lay outside the gene matches. The CDR3 sequence is CASSRQLAGGFNGANVLTF. DNA of the CDR3: TGCGCCAGCAGCCGGCAACTAGCGGGGGGGTTCAATGGGGCCAACGTCCTGACTTTC.

This clonotype has a handful of counts. The rearrangement links TRBV6-2 or TRBV6-3 to TRBJ2-7, with 7 nucleotides matching TRBD2. This CDR3 spans 13 amino acids. The J segment lost 1 base and the V segment lost 6 bases, leaving 3 bases of the junction unmatched. Germline V lookup: CDR1 MNHEY, CDR2 SVGEGT. CDR3 sequence reads: CASRGTKSYEQYF. CDR3 bases: TGTGCCAGCAGAGGGACTAAGTCCTACGAGCAGTACTTC.

This clonotype has just a few counts. V and J are TRBV9 and TRBJ1-1, with unresolved D. The CDR3 has 14 amino acids. Looked up from germline, CDR1 is SGDLS and CDR2 is YYNGEE. The V end lost 3 bases, the J end lost 1 base, and 10 bases lay between the germline ends. CDR3 nucleotides: TGTGCCAGCAGCGACGGACCCCCGAACACTGAAGCTTTCTTT. Translating gives CASSDGPPNTEAFF.

Only a few counts were recorded for this clonotype. The rearrangement uses TRBV29-1 and TRBJ1-1, with D tentatively TRBD1 (5 bases). The CDR3 covers 14 residues. Trimming pared 1 base from V and 1 base from J, leaving 10 bases between. The germline CDR1 and CDR2 sequences are SQVTM and ANQGSEA. CDR3: CSVEVWGGNTEAFF. The CDR3 bases are TGCAGCGTTGAAGTTTGGGGGGGGAACACTGAAGCTTTCTTT.

The chain combines TRBV7-9 with TRBJ2-7; tentatively, D is TRBD2 (5 bases). Germline CDR1 SEHNR, CDR2 FQNEAQ (reference sequence). V was shortened by 1 base and J by 6 bases, with 10 bases between the two germline ends. CDR3 length: 13 residues. CDR3 DNA sequence: TGTGCCAGCAGCTTAGAGGCAGGAGGCGAGCAGTACTTC. Protein sequence: CASSLEAGGEQYF.

This sequence joins TRBV18 and TRBJ2-1, with TRBD2 as a possible D gene (5 bases). Germline CDR1 reads KGHSH; CDR2 reads LQKENI. The length of the CDR3 is 12 residues. The V and J ends lost 8 bases and 5 bases respectively, with 10 bases between them. This CDR3 is CASGFGDNEQFF. The CDR3 DNA follows: TGTGCCAGCGGATTCGGGGACAATGAGCAGTTCTTC.

This clonotype was seen many times. The chain joins TRBV3-1 to TRBJ2-2, with D perhaps matching TRBD1 (6 bases). The CDR3 totals 15 residues. V was clipped by 4 bases and J by 5 bases, with 14 bases between them. The germline CDR1 and CDR2 sequences are LGHDT and YNNKEL (reference sequence). In nucleotides, the CDR3 is TGTGCCAGCAGCCGACGTGGGGGCATGACCGGGGAGCTGTTTTTT. It encodes CASSRRGGMTGELFF.